Listed here are 30 T cell receptor beta chains from one sample, sequenced in a study of cytomegalovirus exposure and HLA in healthy donors. The PCR ran on 60 Vbeta and 13 Jbeta primers. The data were produced by immunoSEQ multiplex PCR, yet TCRdb's version contains in-frame clones alone and is incomplete. Here the sample spans some 200,000 clones, around 75% being singletons. Input material: PBMCs. The receptors derive from a woman aged 30 to 39 in good health and CMV-seronegative.

This chain connects TRBV5-1 to TRBJ1-3; D is possibly TRBD1 (6 bases). V was cut by 1 base and J by 2 bases, with 10 bases left in between. The CDR3 covers 15 residues. The germline V gene encodes CDR1 SGHRS and CDR2 YFSETQ. The CDR3 sequence is CASSLRAGAGNTIYF. CDR3 nucleotides: TGCGCCAGCAGCTTGCGGGCAGGGGCTGGAAACACCATATATTTT.

The chain links TRBV25-1 to TRBJ2-2, with TRBD2 as a possible D gene (7 bases). The CDR3 spans 14 residues. CDR1 and CDR2 (germline): MGHDK, SYGVNS. Deletions cut 10 bases from V and 5 bases from J, with 17 bases between. In nucleotides, the CDR3 is TGTGCCACCGTGGGGGGGGCGGATACCGGGGAGCTGTTTTTT. Translating gives CATVGGADTGELFF.

This chain joins TRBV7-8 and TRBJ2-7, with 11 bases matching TRBD2. This CDR3 has 16 amino acids. The ends lost 5 bases at V and 0 bases at J; junction bases unmatched: 6. Germline V gene lookup returns CDR1 SGHVS and CDR2 FQNEAQ. The CDR3 is CASSPRLAGSSYEQYF. CDR3 sequence (DNA): TGTGCCAGCAGCCCCCGACTAGCGGGGAGCTCCTACGAGCAGTACTTC. Full variable domain (remainder filled in from reference TRBV7-8 and TRBJ2-7): GAGVSQSPRYKVAKRGQDVALRCDPISGHVSLFWYQQALGQGPEFLTYFQNEAQLDKSGLPSDRFFAERPEGSVSTLKIQRTQQEDSAVYLCASSPRLAGSSYEQYFGPGTRLTVT.

V gene TRBV10-3 combines with J gene TRBJ2-3; 10 nucleotides agree with TRBD2. The CDR3 is 15 residues long. The trim removed 6 bases at V and 1 base at J, leaving 4 bases unmatched. Per germline, CDR1 ENHRY and CDR2 SYGVKD. As DNA, the CDR3 is TGTGCCATCAGCCTAGCGGGAGATGGCACAGATACGCAGTATTTT. This translates into CAISLAGDGTDTQYF.

The chain couples TRBV5-1 to TRBJ2-7, with 8 bases lining up with TRBD1. Looked up from germline, CDR1 is SGHRS and CDR2 is YFSETQ. After removal of 5 bases from V and 5 bases from J, the junction contained 6 bases not matched to a gene. This CDR3 is built from 13 residues. CDR3 protein: CASRGAGGHEQYF. The CDR3, as DNA: TGCGCCAGCAGAGGGGCAGGGGGCCACGAGCAGTACTTC. Supplemented by reference TRBV5-1 and TRBJ2-7, the full variable domain reads KAGVTQTPRYLIKTRGQQVTLSCSPISGHRSVSWYQQTPGQGLQFLFEYFSETQRNKGNFPGRFSGRQFSNSRSEMNVSTLELGDSALYLCASRGAGGHEQYFGPGTRLTVT.

This sequence joins TRBV7-9 and TRBJ2-1; 7 nucleotides line up with TRBD1. V lost 10 bases and J lost 0; bases outside the gene matches: 6. In germline, CDR1 is SEHNR, CDR2 FQNEAQ (reference sequence). CDR3 length: 14 amino acids. CDR3 nucleotides: TGTGCCACCATGACAGGGAGCTCCTACAATGAGCAGTTCTTC. Translating it yields CATMTGSSYNEQFF.

Only one count was recorded for this clone. The chain is built from TRBV2 and TRBJ1-5; D possibly corresponds to TRBD1 (6 bases). Trimming pared 0 bases from V and 6 bases from J, leaving 12 bases between. The CDR3 is made up of 15 amino acids. Germline CDR1 SNHLY, CDR2 FYNNEI. CDR3 loop: CASSEARGASQPQHF. The DNA for the CDR3 is TGTGCCAGCAGTGAAGCGCGGGGGGCAAGTCAGCCCCAGCATTTT.

This clone was picked up a small number of times. The chain joins TRBV5-8 to TRBJ2-3, with D tentatively TRBD2 (7 bases). V lost 0 bases to trimming and J lost 3 bases, with 14 bases between them. The length of the CDR3 is 16 residues. Germline CDR1 SGHTS, CDR2 YDEGEE. The CDR3 sequence is CASSLAGGHGTDTQYF. The CDR3 coding sequence is TGTGCCAGCAGCTTGGCCGGGGGGCATGGTACAGATACGCAGTATTTT.

The chain carries TRBV18 and TRBJ2-6; D may be TRBD2 (6 bases). The V end lost 6 bases, the J end lost 0 bases, and 15 bases lay between the germline ends. Germline CDR1 reads KGHSH; CDR2 reads LQKENI. The CDR3 runs to 17 residues. The DNA of the CDR3 is TGTGCCAGCTCCCCGAGTGGAGGGATCTCTGGGGCCAACGTCCTGACTTTC. Protein product: CASSPSGGISGANVLTF.

This chain links TRBV2 with TRBJ2-7; TRBD1 matches 7 bases. Germline trimming cut 5 bases from V and 2 bases from J; bases unmatched to any gene: 3. This CDR3 spans 13 amino acids. CDR1 and CDR2 from the germline V gene are SNHLY and FYNNEI. The CDR3 here is CASSSGQPYEQYF. CDR3 nucleotides: TGTGCCAGCAGTTCGGGACAGCCCTACGAGCAGTACTTC.

The chain employs TRBV27 and TRBJ1-2; perhaps TRBD1 as D (5 bases). Germline V gives CDR1 MNHEY, CDR2 SMNVEV (reference sequence). The CDR3 extends over 16 amino acids. Trimming pared 2 bases from V and 6 bases from J, leaving 19 bases between. CDR3 sequence: CASSLKWDGGRDGYTF. The CDR3 DNA is TGTGCCAGCAGTTTAAAGTGGGACGGAGGGAGGGATGGCTACACCTTC.

The genes are TRBV23-1 and TRBJ2-7; the D gene is possibly TRBD2 (6 bases). TRBV23-1 qualifies as an ORF whose function is uncertain. This CDR3 is 14 amino acids long. With 1 base removed from V and 3 bases from J, the gap between germline ends came to 10 bases. CDR3 amino acids: CASSQYGGGYEQYF. CDR3 in DNA: TGCGCCAGCAGTCAATACGGGGGAGGCTACGAGCAGTACTTC.

The chain employs TRBV10-1 and TRBJ2-1; weak D call: TRBD1 (7 bases). The CDR3 totals 17 residues. Trimming took off 6 bases at V and 6 bases at J, with 24 bases between the two ends. Germline V gene data show CDR1 as WNHNN and CDR2 as SYGVQD (reference sequence). The CDR3 reads CASSDKNYQGGLNEQFF. CDR3 nucleotide sequence: TGCGCCAGCAGCGACAAGAACTACCAGGGGGGCCTCAATGAGCAGTTCTTC.

This chain connects TRBV6-5 to TRBJ2-1; possible D gene TRBD1, 6 bases. Germline CDR1 and CDR2: MNHEY and SVGAGI. This CDR3 contains 14 residues. Between the trimmed V and J ends, which lost 2 bases and 5 bases, there was a span of 10 bases. The DNA for the CDR3 is TGTGCCAGCAGTTACGGGACAATGCACAATGAGCAGTTCTTC. The encoded protein is CASSYGTMHNEQFF.

The chain recombines TRBV7-3 with TRBJ2-1; TRBD2 is a possible D gene (6 bases). Per germline, CDR1 SGHTA and CDR2 FQGTGA. V was pared by 6 bases and J by 5 bases, with 26 bases between. This CDR3 comprises 18 residues. The CDR3 loop reads CASSRLGGPNTGHNEQFF. The CDR3 DNA reads TGTGCCAGCAGTCGTCTGGGGGGACCCAATACGGGGCACAATGAGCAGTTCTTC.

V and J are TRBV9 and TRBJ2-7; TRBD1 aligns across 11 bases. The J segment lost 4 bases and the V segment lost 3 bases, leaving 6 bases of the junction unmatched. CDR1 is SGDLS and CDR2 is YYNGEE in the germline V gene. CDR3 size: 15 residues. The CDR3 region is CASSARTGGMYEQYF. The CDR3 coding sequence is TGTGCCAGCAGCGCTAGGACAGGGGGCATGTACGAGCAGTACTTC.

The chain recombines TRBV4-1 with TRBJ2-5; the D gene is possibly TRBD2 (7 bases). The CDR3 length is 16 residues. V gave up 1 base and J gave up 2 bases, with 14 bases separating them. The germline V gene encodes CDR1 MGHRA and CDR2 YSYEKL. In DNA, the CDR3 is TGCGCCAGCAGCCAAGCAGAAGCGGGGACACAAGAGACCCAGTACTTC. Translation gives CASSQAEAGTQETQYF.

As concerns this clone: Other DNA sequences in the same sample also yield this CDR3. The genes are TRBV5-1 and TRBJ2-3; D perhaps matches TRBD2 (6 bases). V lost 3 bases and J 2 bases, leaving 13 bases between the germline ends. The CDR3 is 15 amino acids. Per germline, CDR1 SGHRS and CDR2 YFSETQ. The CDR3 bases are TGCGCCAGCAGCTCAGCCGCGGGGAACACAGATACGCAGTATTTT. Its protein is CASSSAAGNTDTQYF. The complete variable domain, with remaining parts taken from reference TRBV5-1 and TRBJ2-3, reads KAGVTQTPRYLIKTRGQQVTLSCSPISGHRSVSWYQQTPGQGLQFLFEYFSETQRNKGNFPGRFSGRQFSNSRSEMNVSTLELGDSALYLCASSSAAGNTDTQYFGPGTRLTVL.

This clone appeared once. The chain recombines TRBV6-5 with TRBJ1-2; 8 bases are a match to TRBD1. V shed 2 bases and J 3 bases; nucleotides not matched to a gene: 2. This CDR3 is 14 amino acids long. Germline V gives CDR1 MNHEY, CDR2 SVGAGI. CDR3 nucleotide sequence: TGTGCCAGCAGTTACGCGACAGGGGACTATGGCTACACCTTC. This codes for CASSYATGDYGYTF.

J is TRBJ2-7 and V is TRBV18; 14 bases fit TRBD2. There are 16 residues in the CDR3. The V segment lost 4 bases and the J segment 3 bases; nucleotides outside the gene matches: 5. Germline-derived CDR1 and CDR2 are KGHSH and LQKENI. The CDR3 DNA reads as TGTGCCAGCTCACTAGGGACTAGCGGGAGTGGCTACGAGCAGTACTTC. It specifies CASSLGTSGSGYEQYF.

The rearrangement joins TRBV4-3 to TRBJ2-2; the D gene is possibly TRBD1 (5 bases). V was shortened by 4 bases and J by 1 base, with 7 bases between the two germline ends. Germline V gives CDR1 LGHNA, CDR2 YSLEER. The CDR3 is 14 amino acids. The CDR3 reads CASSLTENTGELFF. DNA of the CDR3: TGCGCCAGCAGCCTGACAGAGAACACCGGGGAGCTGTTTTTT.

V gene TRBV2 combines with J gene TRBJ2-5, with TRBD1 as a possible D gene (6 bases). This CDR3 is built from 14 residues. V lost 7 bases and J 4 bases, leaving 16 bases between the germline ends. Germline V CDR1 and CDR2: SNHLY, FYNNEI. Here the CDR3 DNA reads TGTGCCAGCAACAAGGGACAAGGTTCAGAGACCCAGTACTTC. The encoded protein is CASNKGQGSETQYF.

V usage is TRBV7-2 and J usage is TRBJ1-2; maybe TRBD1 (6 bases). The CDR3 is made up of 14 amino acids. V dropped 5 bases and J dropped 3 bases, with 13 bases sitting between them. CDR1 is SGHTA and CDR2 is FQGNSA in the germline V gene. The CDR3 is CASSRTGPYYGYTF. CDR3 nucleotides: TGTGCCAGCAGCCGCACAGGGCCGTACTATGGCTACACCTTC.

The chain employs TRBV18 and TRBJ2-1; D remains ambiguous. With 0 bases removed from V and 0 bases from J, the gap between germline ends came to 12 bases. CDR3 length equals 17 residues. CDR1 is KGHSH, CDR2 LQKENI, per germline. The CDR3 loop reads CASSPPPRISSYNEQFF. In nucleotides, the CDR3 is TGTGCCAGCTCACCACCTCCGCGGATCAGCTCCTACAATGAGCAGTTCTTC.

The chain carries TRBV6-5 and TRBJ1-2, with D possibly TRBD1 on 5 matching bases. Looked up from germline, CDR1 is MNHEY and CDR2 is SVGAGI. This CDR3 has 14 residues. V gave up 5 bases and J gave up 6 bases, with 16 bases separating them. The CDR3 DNA sequence: TGTGCCAGCAGTGTGGACAAAGGAATTAATGGCTACACCTTC. Protein: CASSVDKGINGYTF.

The chain is built from TRBV7-8 and TRBJ2-1; a possible D gene is TRBD2 (6 bases). Trimming pared 2 bases from V and 2 bases from J, leaving 25 bases between. Looked up from germline, CDR1 is SGHVS and CDR2 is FQNEAQ. The CDR3 length is 20 residues. CDR3 amino acids: CASSLHPNGWRRGAYNEQFF. CDR3 DNA: TGTGCCAGCAGCTTACATCCAAACGGATGGAGGCGGGGTGCCTACAATGAGCAGTTCTTC.

The genes are TRBV5-6 and TRBJ2-7, with 8 bases identical to TRBD1. Per the germline V gene, CDR1 is SGHDT and CDR2 is YYEEEE. The CDR3 runs to 14 residues. The trim removed 3 bases at V and 5 bases at J, leaving 7 bases unmatched. The CDR3 spells CASSWGRGPHEQYF. The CDR3 DNA reads as TGTGCCAGCAGCTGGGGCAGGGGGCCCCACGAGCAGTACTTC.

This chain connects TRBV4-1 to TRBJ2-7; D gene uncertain. Germline CDR1 MGHRA, CDR2 YSYEKL. V was cut by 1 base and J by 1 base, with 11 bases left in between. The length of the CDR3 is 15 residues. CDR3 protein: CASSQVETSSYEQYF. Written as DNA, the CDR3 is TGCGCCAGCAGCCAAGTAGAGACTTCGTCCTACGAGCAGTACTTC.

The rearrangement joins TRBV12-5 to TRBJ2-1; 10 nucleotides align to TRBD1. Germline CDR1 is LGHNT and CDR2 is FRNRAP. The CDR3 has 14 amino acids. With V trimmed by 7 bases and J by 4 bases, 4 bases remained unmatched. The CDR3 DNA is TGTGCTAGTGTTCCGGGACAGGGGTACAATGAGCAGTTCTTC. Translation: CASVPGQGYNEQFF.

The chain joins TRBV5-1 to TRBJ2-3; 10 nucleotides match TRBD2. The ends lost 6 bases at V and 4 bases at J; junction bases unmatched: 8. The germline CDR1 and CDR2 sequences are SGHRS and YFSETQ. The CDR3 totals 15 residues. This chain's CDR3 is CASTERGGVADTQYF. Here the CDR3 DNA reads TGCGCCAGCACCGAGCGGGGGGGCGTAGCAGATACGCAGTATTTT.